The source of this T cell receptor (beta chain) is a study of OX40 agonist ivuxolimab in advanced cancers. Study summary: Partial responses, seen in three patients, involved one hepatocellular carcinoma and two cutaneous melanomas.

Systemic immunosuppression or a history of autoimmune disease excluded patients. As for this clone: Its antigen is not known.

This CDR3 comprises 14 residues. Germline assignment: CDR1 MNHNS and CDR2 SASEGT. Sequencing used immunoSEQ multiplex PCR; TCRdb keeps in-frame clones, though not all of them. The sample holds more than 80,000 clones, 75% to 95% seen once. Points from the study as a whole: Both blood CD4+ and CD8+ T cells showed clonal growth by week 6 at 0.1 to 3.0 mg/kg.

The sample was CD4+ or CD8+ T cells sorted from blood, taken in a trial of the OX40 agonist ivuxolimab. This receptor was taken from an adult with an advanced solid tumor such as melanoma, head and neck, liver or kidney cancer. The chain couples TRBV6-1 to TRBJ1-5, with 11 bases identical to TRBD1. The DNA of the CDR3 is TGTGTCATTCTCGGGACAGGGGGAGGTCAGCCCCAGCATTTT. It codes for CVILGTGGGQPQHF.